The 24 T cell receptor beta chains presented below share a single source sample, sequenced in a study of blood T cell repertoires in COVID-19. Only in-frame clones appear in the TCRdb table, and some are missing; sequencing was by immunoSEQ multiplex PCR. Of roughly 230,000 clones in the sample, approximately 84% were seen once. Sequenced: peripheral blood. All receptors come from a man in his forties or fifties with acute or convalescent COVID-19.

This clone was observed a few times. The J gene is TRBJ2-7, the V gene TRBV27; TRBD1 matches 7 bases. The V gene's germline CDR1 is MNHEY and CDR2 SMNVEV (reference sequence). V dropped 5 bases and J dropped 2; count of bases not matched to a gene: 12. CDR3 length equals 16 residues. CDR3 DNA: TGTGCCAGCAGTCTGATACCGGGACAGCAAACCTACGAGCAGTACTTC. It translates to CASSLIPGQQTYEQYF.

Written as DNA, the CDR3 is TGTGCCAGCAGCTACTACGGGACAGTCTCCTACGAGCAGTACTTC. It specifies CASSYYGTVSYEQYF. The chain carries TRBV7-9 and TRBJ2-7, with 7 bases fitting TRBD1. Per the germline V gene, CDR1 is SEHNR and CDR2 is FQNEAQ (reference sequence). CDR3 length: 15 residues. V was clipped by 4 bases and J by 0 bases; unmatched bases: 6. The full variable domain, with the rest looked up from reference TRBV7-9 and TRBJ2-7, is DTGVSQNPRHKITKRGQNVTFRCDPISEHNRLYWYRQTLGQGPEFLTYFQNEAQLEKSRLLSDRFSAERPKGSFSTLEIQRTEQGDSAMYLCASSYYGTVSYEQYFGPGTRLTVT.

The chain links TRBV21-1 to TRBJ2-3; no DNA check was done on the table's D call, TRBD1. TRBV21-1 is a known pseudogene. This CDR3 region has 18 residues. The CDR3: CASSKALQGGYNTDTQYF. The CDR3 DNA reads TGTGCCAGCAGCAAAGCGTTACAGGGTGGATATAACACAGATACGCAGTATTTT.

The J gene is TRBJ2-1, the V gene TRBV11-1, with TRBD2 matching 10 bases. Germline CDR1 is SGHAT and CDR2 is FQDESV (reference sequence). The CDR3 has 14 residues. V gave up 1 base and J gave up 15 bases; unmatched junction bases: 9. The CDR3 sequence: CASSLGLAGETPFF. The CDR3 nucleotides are TGTGCCAGCAGCTTAGGCCTAGCGGGAGAGACCCCGTTCTTC.

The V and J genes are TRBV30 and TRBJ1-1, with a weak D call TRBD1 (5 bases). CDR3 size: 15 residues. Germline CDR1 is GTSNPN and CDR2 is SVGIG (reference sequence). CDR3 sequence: CAQGGEVRMNTEAFF. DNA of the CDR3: TGTGCTCAGGGAGGGGAGGTCCGGATGAACACTGAAGCTTTCTTT. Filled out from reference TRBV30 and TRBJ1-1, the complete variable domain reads SQTIHQWPATLVQPVGSPLSLECTVEGTSNPNLYWYRQAAGRGLQLLFYSVGIGQISSEVPQNLSASRPQDRQFILSSKKLLLSDSGFYLCAQGGEVRMNTEAFFGQGTRLTVV.

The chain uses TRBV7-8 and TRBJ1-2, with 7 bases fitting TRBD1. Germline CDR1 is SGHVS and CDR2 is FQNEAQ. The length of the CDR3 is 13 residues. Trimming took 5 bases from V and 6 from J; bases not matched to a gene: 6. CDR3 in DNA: TGTGCCAGCAGCCCTCTACAGGGGAATGGCTACACCTTC. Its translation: CASSPLQGNGYTF.

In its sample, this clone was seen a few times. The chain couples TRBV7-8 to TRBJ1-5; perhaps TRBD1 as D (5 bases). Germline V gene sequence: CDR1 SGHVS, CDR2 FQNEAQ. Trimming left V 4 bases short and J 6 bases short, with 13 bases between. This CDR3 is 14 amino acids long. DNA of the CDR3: TGTGCCAGCAGCTACACGCAGGGACTTCAGCCCCAGCATTTT. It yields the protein CASSYTQGLQPQHF.

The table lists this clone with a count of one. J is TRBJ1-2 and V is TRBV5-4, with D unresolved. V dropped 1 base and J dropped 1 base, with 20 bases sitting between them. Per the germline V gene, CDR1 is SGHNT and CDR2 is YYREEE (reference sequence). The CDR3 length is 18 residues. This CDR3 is CASSLYYSTDSYNYGYTF. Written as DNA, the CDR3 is TGTGCCAGCAGCTTGTATTATTCGACGGACTCATATAACTATGGCTACACCTTC.

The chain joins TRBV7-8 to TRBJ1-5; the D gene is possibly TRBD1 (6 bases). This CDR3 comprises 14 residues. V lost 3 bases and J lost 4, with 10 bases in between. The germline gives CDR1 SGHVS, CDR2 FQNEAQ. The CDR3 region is CASSFDTGNQPQHF. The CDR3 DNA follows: TGTGCCAGCAGCTTCGACACAGGGAATCAGCCCCAGCATTTT.

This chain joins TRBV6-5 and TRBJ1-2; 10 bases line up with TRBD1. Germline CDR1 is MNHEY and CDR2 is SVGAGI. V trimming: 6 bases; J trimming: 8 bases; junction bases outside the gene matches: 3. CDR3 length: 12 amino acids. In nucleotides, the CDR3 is TGTGCCAGCAGAGACAGGGGGCAAGGCTACACCTTC. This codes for CASRDRGQGYTF.

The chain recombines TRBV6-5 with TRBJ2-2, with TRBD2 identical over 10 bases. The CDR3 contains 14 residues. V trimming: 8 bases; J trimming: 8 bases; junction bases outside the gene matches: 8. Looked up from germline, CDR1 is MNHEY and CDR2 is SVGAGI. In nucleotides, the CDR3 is TGTGCCAGCCACCCTAGCGGGGGCGGAGGGGAGCTGTTTTTT. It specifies CASHPSGGGGELFF.

This CDR3 is CASSFNGYEQYF. The CDR3 coding sequence is TGTGCCAGCAGCTTTAACGGGTACGAGCAGTACTTC. The J gene is TRBJ2-7, the V gene TRBV7-2; D is uncertain. Per germline, CDR1 SGHTA and CDR2 FQGNSA. The CDR3 runs to 12 residues. The ends were cut back, 3 bases at V and 4 bases at J, with 7 bases in the middle.

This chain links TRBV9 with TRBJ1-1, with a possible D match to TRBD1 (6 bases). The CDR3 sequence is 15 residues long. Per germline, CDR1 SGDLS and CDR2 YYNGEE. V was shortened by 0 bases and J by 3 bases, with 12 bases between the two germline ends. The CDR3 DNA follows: TGTGCCAGCAGCGTAGGTTCAGGGGCGGACACTGAAGCTTTCTTT. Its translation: CASSVGSGADTEAFF.

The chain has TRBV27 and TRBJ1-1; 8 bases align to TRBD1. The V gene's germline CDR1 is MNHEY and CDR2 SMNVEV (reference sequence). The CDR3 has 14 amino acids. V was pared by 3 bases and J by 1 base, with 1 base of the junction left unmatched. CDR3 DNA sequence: TGTGCCAGCAGTTTCGGACAGGGGAACACTGAAGCTTTCTTT. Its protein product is CASSFGQGNTEAFF.

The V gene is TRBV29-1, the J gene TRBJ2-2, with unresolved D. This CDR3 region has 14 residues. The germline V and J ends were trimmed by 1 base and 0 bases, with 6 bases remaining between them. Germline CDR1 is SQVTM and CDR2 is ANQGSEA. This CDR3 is CSVEGHANTGELFF. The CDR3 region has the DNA TGCAGCGTTGAAGGACACGCGAACACCGGGGAGCTGTTTTTT.

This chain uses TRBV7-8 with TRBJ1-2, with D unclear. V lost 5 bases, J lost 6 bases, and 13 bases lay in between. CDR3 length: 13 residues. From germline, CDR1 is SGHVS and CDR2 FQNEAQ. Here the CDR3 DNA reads TGTGCCAGCAGCCGCAGGTGGATCGATGGCTACACCTTC. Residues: CASSRRWIDGYTF.

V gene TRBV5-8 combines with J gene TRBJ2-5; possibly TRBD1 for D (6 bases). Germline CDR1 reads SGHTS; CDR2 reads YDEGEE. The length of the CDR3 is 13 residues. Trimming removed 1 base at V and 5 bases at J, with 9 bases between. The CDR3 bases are TGTGCCAGCAGCTTGTACAGGGACGAGACCCAGTACTTC. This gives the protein CASSLYRDETQYF.

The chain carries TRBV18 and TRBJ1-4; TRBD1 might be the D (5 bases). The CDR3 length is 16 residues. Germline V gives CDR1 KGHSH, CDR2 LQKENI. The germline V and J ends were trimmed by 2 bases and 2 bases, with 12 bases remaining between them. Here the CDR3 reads CASSPSRARTNEKLFF. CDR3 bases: TGTGCCAGCTCACCATCCAGGGCGAGGACTAATGAAAAACTGTTTTTT.

CDR3 nucleotides: TGTGCCAGCAGTTTGGGACTGGGGGTGGCCGGGGAGCTGTTTTTT. Translated: CASSLGLGVAGELFF. This chain joins TRBV27 and TRBJ2-2; possibly TRBD2 for D (6 bases). Germline V gene sequence: CDR1 MNHEY, CDR2 SMNVEV (reference sequence). Trimming took 3 bases from V and 6 from J, leaving 14 bases between them. The CDR3 consists of 15 residues.

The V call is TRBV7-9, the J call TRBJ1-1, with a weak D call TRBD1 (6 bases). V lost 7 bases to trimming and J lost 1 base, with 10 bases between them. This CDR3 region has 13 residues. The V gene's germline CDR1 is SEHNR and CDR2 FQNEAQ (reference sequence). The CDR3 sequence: CASKIGGNTEAFF. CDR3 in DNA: TGTGCCAGCAAGATAGGGGGGAACACTGAAGCTTTCTTT. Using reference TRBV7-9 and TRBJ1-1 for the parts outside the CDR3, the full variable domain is DTGVSQNPRHKITKRGQNVTFRCDPISEHNRLYWYRQTLGQGPEFLTYFQNEAQLEKSRLLSDRFSAERPKGSFSTLEIQRTEQGDSAMYLCASKIGGNTEAFFGQGTRLTVV.

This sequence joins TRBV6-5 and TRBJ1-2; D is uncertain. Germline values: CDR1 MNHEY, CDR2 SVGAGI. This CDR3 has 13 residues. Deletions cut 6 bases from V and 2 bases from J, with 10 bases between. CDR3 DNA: TGTGCCAGCAGAACCAGGCAGAACTATGGCTACACCTTC. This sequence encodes CASRTRQNYGYTF.

The CDR3 loop is CASVGDSTSGNTIYF. DNA for the CDR3: TGTGCCAGCGTCGGAGACAGCACCTCTGGAAACACCATATATTTT. The chain joins TRBV19 to TRBJ1-3; TRBD1 might be the D (5 bases). Germline CDR1 and CDR2: LNHDA and SQIVND (reference sequence). The CDR3 extends over 15 amino acids. Trimming shortened V by 9 bases and J by 0 bases, and 15 bases separated the two germline ends.

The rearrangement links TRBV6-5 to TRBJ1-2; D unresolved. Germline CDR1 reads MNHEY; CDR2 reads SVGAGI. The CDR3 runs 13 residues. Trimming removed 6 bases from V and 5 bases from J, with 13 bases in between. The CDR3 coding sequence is TGTGCCAGCAGGCCGGGGTGGGATTATGGCTACACCTTC. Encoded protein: CASRPGWDYGYTF.

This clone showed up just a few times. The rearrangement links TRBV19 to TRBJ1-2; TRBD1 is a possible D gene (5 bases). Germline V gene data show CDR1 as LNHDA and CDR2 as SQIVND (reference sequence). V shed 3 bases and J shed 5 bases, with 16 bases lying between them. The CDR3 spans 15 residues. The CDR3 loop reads CASSISRGGGYGYTF. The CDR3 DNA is TGTGCCAGTAGTATCTCCCGGGGGGGAGGGTATGGCTACACCTTC.